This entry describes one T cell receptor (beta chain). As yet, its antigen is unknown. The data derive from a study of T cells in Graves' hyperthyroidism and ophthalmopathy. Study-level points and caveats: Expanded thyroid clonotypes (above 0.001) were mostly also found in blood.

RNA transcripts provided the source from which TCR beta CDR3 regions were amplified. TCR CDR3 regions were first amplified by RT-PCR with HTBI primers. One entry per CDR3 protein, called by TCRdb with MiXCR from the multiplex PCR reads. Of some 500,000 distinct CDR3 sequences in the sample, roughly 25% are singletons; the top ten hold approximately 10%. Each ophthalmopathy patient scored at least 3 on the Clinical Activity Score and at least 4 on NOSPECS grade, with duration under 3 months. Diagnostic decisions used clinical symptoms, serum thyroxine and TRAb, thyroid ultrasound and orbital computed tomography. Germline-derived CDR1 and CDR2 are MNHEY and SVGAGI. The CDR3 contains 15 residues. Between the trimmed V and J ends, which lost 0 bases and 5 bases, there was a span of 13 bases.

The sequence was collected from a woman in her 30s with Graves' ophthalmopathy. The sequencing input was blood. The J gene is TRBJ2-5, the V gene TRBV6-5; a possible D gene is TRBD2 (7 bases). The CDR3, as DNA: TGTGCCAGCAGTTACTCCGGCGGGGGCGGGGAGACCCAGTACTTC. The encoded protein is CASSYSGGGGETQYF.